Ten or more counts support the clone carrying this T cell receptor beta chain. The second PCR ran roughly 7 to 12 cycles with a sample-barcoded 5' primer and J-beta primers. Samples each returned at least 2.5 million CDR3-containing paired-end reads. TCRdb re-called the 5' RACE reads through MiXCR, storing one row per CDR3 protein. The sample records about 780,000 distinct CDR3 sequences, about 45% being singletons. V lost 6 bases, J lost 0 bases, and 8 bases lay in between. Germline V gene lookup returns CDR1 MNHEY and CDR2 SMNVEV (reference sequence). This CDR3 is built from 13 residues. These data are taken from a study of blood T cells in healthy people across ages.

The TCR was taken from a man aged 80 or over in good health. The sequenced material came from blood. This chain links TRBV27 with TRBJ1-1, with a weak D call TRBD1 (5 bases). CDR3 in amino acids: CASSGGVNTEAFF. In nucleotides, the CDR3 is TGTGCCAGCAGCGGGGGGGTGAACACTGAAGCTTTCTTT.